This T cell receptor beta chain was recovered during a study of Tregs in tolerant kidney transplant recipients. Overall study findings and caveats: Antigen-driven expansion was suggested because donor-specific Tregs expanded more than all Tregs in tolerant patients.

Mixed chimerism was transient after nonmyeloablative marrow transplants from related graft donors. A word on this clone: What it binds is unknown.

Using immunoSEQ multiplex PCR, the repertoire was profiled, and TCRdb retains in-frame clones only, with some absent. The sample lists tens of thousands of clones, roughly 91% occurring once. The trim removed 6 bases at V and 1 base at J, leaving 11 bases unmatched. Germline lookup yields CDR1 SQVTM and CDR2 ANQGSEA. This CDR3 is 16 amino acids long. The TCR originated in a human patient who received a combined kidney and bone marrow transplant. Some T cells could come from the graft donor. The chain couples TRBV29-1 to TRBJ2-3; 9 nucleotides line up with TRBD1. The source was CD4+ T cells from blood (PBMCs), collected 24 months after the transplant. The CDR3 loop is CSVARVRDRGTDTQYF. The CDR3 DNA reads TGCAGCGTCGCTAGGGTTAGGGACAGGGGCACAGATACGCAGTATTTT.